What follows are 21 T cell receptor beta chains derived from one specimen sequenced in a study of cytomegalovirus exposure and HLA in healthy donors. Both 60 Vbeta primers and 13 Jbeta primers went into the PCR. Clones were read by immunoSEQ multiplex PCR, and TCRdb kept only the in-frame ones, dropping some. Of 110,000 to 150,000 clones listed, roughly 86% are singletons. The material sequenced was PBMCs. The receptor set was obtained from a man younger than 35 in good health and CMV-seropositive.

V usage is TRBV5-1 and J usage is TRBJ2-5, with TRBD2 matching 14 bases. Germline lookup yields CDR1 SGHRS and CDR2 YFSETQ. The CDR3 sequence is 15 residues long. The V and J ends lost 3 bases and 5 bases, in that order; junction bases with no gene match: 3. This CDR3 is CASSSGTSGSETQYF. In nucleotides, the CDR3 is TGCGCCAGCAGCTCTGGGACTAGCGGGAGTGAGACCCAGTACTTC.

V gene TRBV2 combines with J gene TRBJ2-3, with 8 bases lining up with TRBD1. Germline values: CDR1 SNHLY, CDR2 FYNNEI. The CDR3 loop spans 14 amino acids. J lost 7 bases, V lost 6 bases, and 9 bases had no gene match. The DNA of the CDR3 is TGTGCCAGCAGCGACAGGGGTGGCTTAAATACGCAGTATTTT. Protein: CASSDRGGLNTQYF.

This clone was counted between two and nine times. The rearrangement joins TRBV6-5 to TRBJ2-7, with D unclear. Germline assignment: CDR1 MNHEY and CDR2 SVGAGI. Trimming stripped 4 bases from V and 6 bases from J, with 16 bases between. The CDR3 is 14 amino acids. The CDR3 sequence: CASSSGFAYGEQYF. CDR3 sequence (DNA): TGTGCCAGCAGTTCCGGTTTCGCTTATGGCGAGCAGTACTTC.

The chain carries TRBV2 and TRBJ2-7; 9 positions agree with TRBD1. Per the germline V gene, CDR1 is SNHLY and CDR2 is FYNNEI. This CDR3 is 14 amino acids long. The J segment lost 6 bases and the V segment lost 10 bases, leaving 13 bases of the junction unmatched. CDR3 nucleotides: TGTGCCATCCTTGTTCCGGGACAGGGATCCGAGCAGTACTTC. Translated, it gives CAILVPGQGSEQYF.

The V and J genes are TRBV7-9 and TRBJ2-5; D is possibly TRBD1 (5 bases). Germline CDR1 and CDR2: SEHNR and FQNEAQ (reference sequence). This CDR3 has 13 amino acids. V was trimmed by 9 bases and J by 6 bases, leaving 17 bases between them. The DNA for the CDR3 is TGTGCCAGTGTGTCCGACAGACAAAAGACCCAGTACTTC. It codes for CASVSDRQKTQYF.

The V and J genes are TRBV7-8 and TRBJ2-7; the D gene is possibly TRBD2 (5 bases). Germline lookup yields CDR1 SGHVS and CDR2 FQNEAQ. The CDR3 spans 13 residues. V was pared by 4 bases and J by 1 base, with 8 bases between. This chain's CDR3 is CASSSGSSYEQYF. The CDR3 bases are TGTGCCAGCAGCTCGGGGTCGTCCTACGAGCAGTACTTC.

This clone was seen more than once but under ten times. The chain is built from TRBV5-6 and TRBJ2-6, with D unclear. The CDR3 is 19 amino acids. Looked up from germline, CDR1 is SGHDT and CDR2 is YYEEEE. V gave up 0 bases and J gave up 2 bases, with 18 bases separating them. The chain's CDR3 is CASSLGALNVFPGANVLTF. The CDR3 nucleotides read TGTGCCAGCAGCTTGGGGGCTTTGAACGTCTTCCCTGGGGCCAACGTCCTGACTTTC. The whole variable domain, remainder taken from reference TRBV5-6 and TRBJ2-6, is DAGVTQSPTHLIKTRGQQVTLRCSPKSGHDTVSWYQQALGQGPQFIFQYYEEEERQRGNFPDRFSGHQFPNYSSELNVNALLLGDSALYLCASSLGALNVFPGANVLTFGAGSRLTVL.

The chain links TRBV7-9 to TRBJ2-7, with 8 bases matching TRBD1. CDR3 size: 15 residues. Germline V gene data show CDR1 as SEHNR and CDR2 as FQNEAQ (reference sequence). V was clipped by 4 bases and J by 3 bases; unmatched bases: 8. This CDR3 is CASSYTDRGNYEQYF. DNA of the CDR3: TGTGCCAGCAGCTATACTGACAGGGGCAACTACGAGCAGTACTTC.

The rearrangement joins TRBV7-9 to TRBJ2-7; 13 bases map to TRBD2. Trimming took 5 bases from V and 3 from J; bases not matched to a gene: 4. The germline V gene encodes CDR1 SEHNR and CDR2 FQNEAQ (reference sequence). The CDR3 sequence is 15 residues long. CDR3 bases: TGTGCCAGCAGCCCTCGGACTAGCGGGAGCTACGAGCAGTACTTC. It encodes CASSPRTSGSYEQYF.

This rearrangement joins TRBV6-6 to TRBJ2-3; D is unresolved. CDR1 MNHNY and CDR2 SVGAGI come from the germline V gene (reference sequence). The germline V and J ends were trimmed by 4 bases and 2 bases, with 10 bases remaining between them. This CDR3 region has 14 residues. CDR3 protein: CASSFDIYTDTQYF. The CDR3 coding sequence is TGTGCCAGCAGTTTCGACATTTACACAGATACGCAGTATTTT.

The chain couples TRBV5-8 to TRBJ1-2; D is perhaps TRBD1 (6 bases). The CDR3 extends over 17 amino acids. Germline-derived CDR1 and CDR2 are SGHTS and YDEGEE. Trimming shortened V by 4 bases and J by 4 bases, and 23 bases separated the two germline ends. Here the CDR3 DNA reads TGTGCCAGCAGCCCCCAGGCGGGGGCGGTTCGTAGCTATGGCTACACCTTC. Encoded protein: CASSPQAGAVRSYGYTF.

The chain carries TRBV11-2 and TRBJ2-6, with D possibly matching TRBD2 (5 bases). Germline values: CDR1 SGHAT, CDR2 FQNNGV. The CDR3 spans 17 residues. V gave up 5 bases and J gave up 4 bases, with 18 bases separating them. The CDR3 nucleotides read TGTGCCAGCAGCCCTATCCGGGGAACAGCCGGGGCCAACGTCCTGACTTTC. As protein: CASSPIRGTAGANVLTF.

This clone was seen once. This chain joins TRBV7-8 and TRBJ2-7, with 14 bases lining up with TRBD2. The CDR3 totals 16 residues. V trimming: 1 base; J trimming: 3 bases; junction bases outside the gene matches: 2. CDR1 is SGHVS and CDR2 is FQNEAQ in the germline V gene. The CDR3 bases are TGTGCCAGCAGCTTAGAGGGACTAGCGGGAGACTACGAGCAGTACTTC. It yields the protein CASSLEGLAGDYEQYF.

The chain recombines TRBV25-1 with TRBJ2-7, with D possibly matching TRBD1 (5 bases). Trimming took 3 bases from V and 3 from J, leaving 15 bases between them. The germline gives CDR1 MGHDK, CDR2 SYGVNS. The CDR3 loop spans 15 amino acids. The CDR3 DNA reads as TGTGCCAGCAGTGATATCAGGGTAGGGGACTACGAGCAGTACTTC. Translation gives CASSDIRVGDYEQYF.

The J gene is TRBJ1-1, the V gene TRBV6-1; D remains unclear. This CDR3 has 14 residues. Trimming removed 4 bases from V and 1 base from J, with 10 bases in between. CDR1 is MNHNS, CDR2 SASEGT, per germline. The CDR3 is CASSVRASNTEAFF. In DNA form, the CDR3 reads TGTGCCAGCAGTGTACGAGCCTCGAACACTGAAGCTTTCTTT.

This clone was recorded only once. V and J are TRBV21-1 and TRBJ1-2. TRBV21-1 represents a pseudogene. This CDR3 spans 12 amino acids. CDR3 sequence reads: CASSLLANGYTF. DNA of the CDR3: TGTGCCAGCAGCCTACTAGCAAATGGCTACACCTTC.

The table lists this clone with a few counts. The J gene is TRBJ1-1, the V gene TRBV28; 7 nucleotides line up with TRBD1. CDR3 length: 15 amino acids. With V trimmed by 2 bases and J by 4 bases, 7 bases remained unmatched. Germline V gene lookup returns CDR1 MDHEN and CDR2 SYDVKM. The DNA of the CDR3 is TGTGCCAGCAGTTTAACTAGGGGGCAGGCCACTGAAGCTTTCTTT. It specifies CASSLTRGQATEAFF.

The chain combines TRBV11-2 with TRBJ1-4; D not certain. Germline CDR1 SGHAT, CDR2 FQNNGV. The CDR3 length is 14 residues. The ends were cut back, 10 bases at V and 5 bases at J, with 17 bases in the middle. The CDR3 loop reads CATRRAESNEKLFF. CDR3 in DNA: TGTGCCACCCGGCGGGCGGAGTCGAATGAAAAACTGTTTTTT.

The chain combines TRBV12-5 with TRBJ2-2; possibly TRBD2 for D (6 bases). CDR3 length equals 17 residues. The V gene's germline CDR1 is LGHNT and CDR2 FRNRAP. Trimming shortened V by 0 bases and J by 6 bases, and 17 bases separated the two germline ends. In DNA, the CDR3 is TGTGCTAGTGGTTTGGTACTAACCGGGAGAGGCGCCGGGGAGCTGTTTTTT. Amino acids: CASGLVLTGRGAGELFF.

The gene calls are TRBV13 and TRBJ2-1; tentative D call: TRBD2 (7 bases). This CDR3 contains 15 residues. Germline values: CDR1 PRHDT, CDR2 FYEKMQ (reference sequence). V lost 2 bases and J 5 bases, leaving 13 bases between the germline ends. The CDR3 here is CASSLLGGENNEQFF. CDR3 in DNA: TGTGCCAGCAGCTTATTAGGGGGGGAAAACAATGAGCAGTTCTTC.

V and J are TRBV19 and TRBJ2-1, with 9 bases aligning to TRBD1. Germline CDR1 reads LNHDA; CDR2 reads SQIVND (reference sequence). CDR3 length: 16 residues. J gave up 5 bases and V 1 base, and 6 bases lay outside the gene matches. CDR3 DNA sequence: TGTGCCAGTAGTATAGCCGGGACAGGGTACAACAATGAGCAGTTCTTC. This gives the protein CASSIAGTGYNNEQFF.